This TCR beta chain was found in a study of blood T cell repertoires in COVID-19. Study summary: Sites across the United States, Italy and Spain contributed samples from acute and convalescent COVID-19. The analysed material was cDNA or gDNA that came from T cells, B-cell-depleted T cells, or PBMCs.

Grouping used clinical history reported by participants in a survey and questionnaire. Germline V gene sequence: CDR1 SGHAT, CDR2 FQDESV (reference sequence). The V and J ends lost 0 bases and 4 bases respectively, with 4 bases between them. This CDR3 spans 13 amino acids. Study processing details: Estimates of nucleated cell counts were drawn from the amplification of reference gene primers. Assay: immunoSEQ multiplex PCR; the TCRdb copy retains only in-frame clones and omits some. V and J calls and clone size follow that table, whereas D and trimming were derived from the DNA. The data contain approximately 400,000 clones, 88% of them singletons.

This sequence was found in a woman under 30 who had recovered from COVID-19. The sequenced sample was PBMCs or T cells enriched from blood (not recorded which). This chain uses TRBV11-1 with TRBJ1-3; D unclear. The DNA for the CDR3 is TGTGCCAGCAGCTTAGCCGTCGGAAACACCATATATTTT. It is translated as CASSLAVGNTIYF.